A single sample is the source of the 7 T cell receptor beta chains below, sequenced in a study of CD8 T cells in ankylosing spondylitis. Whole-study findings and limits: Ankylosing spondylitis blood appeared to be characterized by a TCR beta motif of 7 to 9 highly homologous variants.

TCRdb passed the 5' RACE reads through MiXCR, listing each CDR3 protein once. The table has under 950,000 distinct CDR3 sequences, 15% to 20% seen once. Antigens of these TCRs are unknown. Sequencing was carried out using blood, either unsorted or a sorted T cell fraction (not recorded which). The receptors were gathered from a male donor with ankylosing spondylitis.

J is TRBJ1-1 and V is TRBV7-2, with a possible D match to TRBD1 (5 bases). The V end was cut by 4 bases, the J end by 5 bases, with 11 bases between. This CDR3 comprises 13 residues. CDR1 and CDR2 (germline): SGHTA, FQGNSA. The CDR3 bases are TGTGCCAGCAGCTCCTACGGGGCAACTGAAGCTTTCTTT. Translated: CASSSYGATEAFF.

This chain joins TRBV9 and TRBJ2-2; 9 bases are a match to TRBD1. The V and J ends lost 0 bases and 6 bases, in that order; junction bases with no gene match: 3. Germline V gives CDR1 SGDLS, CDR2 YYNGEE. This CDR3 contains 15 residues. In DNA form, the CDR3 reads TGTGCCAGCAGCGTAGAGGGACAGGGATCCGGGGAGCTGTTTTTT. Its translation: CASSVEGQGSGELFF.

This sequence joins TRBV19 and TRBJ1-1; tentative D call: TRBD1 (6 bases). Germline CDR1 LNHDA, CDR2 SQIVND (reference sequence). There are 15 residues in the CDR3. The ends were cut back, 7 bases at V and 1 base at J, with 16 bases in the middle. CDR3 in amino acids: CASTLLQGGNTEAFF. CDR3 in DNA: TGTGCCAGTACCCTACTACAGGGTGGGAACACTGAAGCTTTCTTT.

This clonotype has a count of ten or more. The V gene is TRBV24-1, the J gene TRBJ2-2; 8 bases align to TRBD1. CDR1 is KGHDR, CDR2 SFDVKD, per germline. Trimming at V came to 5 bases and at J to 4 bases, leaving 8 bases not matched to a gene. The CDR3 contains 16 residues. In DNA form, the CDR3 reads TGTGCCACCAGTGTTCAGGGGGCGGGGAGCACCGGGGAGCTGTTTTTT. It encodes CATSVQGAGSTGELFF.

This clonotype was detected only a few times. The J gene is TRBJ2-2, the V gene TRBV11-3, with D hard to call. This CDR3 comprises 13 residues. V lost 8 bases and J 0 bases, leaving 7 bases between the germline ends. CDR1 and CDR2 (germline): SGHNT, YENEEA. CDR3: CASAVTNTGELFF. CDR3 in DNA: TGTGCCAGCGCGGTAACGAACACCGGGGAGCTGTTTTTT.

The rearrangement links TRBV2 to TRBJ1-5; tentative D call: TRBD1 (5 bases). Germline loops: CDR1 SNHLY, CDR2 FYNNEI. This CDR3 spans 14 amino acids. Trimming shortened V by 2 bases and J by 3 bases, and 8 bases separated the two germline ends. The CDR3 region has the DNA TGTGCCAGCAGTGAACAGGGATACAATCAGCCCCAGCATTTT. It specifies CASSEQGYNQPQHF.

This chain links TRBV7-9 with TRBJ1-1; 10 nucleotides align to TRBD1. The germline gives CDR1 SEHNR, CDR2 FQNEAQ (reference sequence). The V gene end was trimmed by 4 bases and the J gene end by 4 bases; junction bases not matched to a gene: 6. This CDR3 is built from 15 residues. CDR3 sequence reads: CASSSTGGSTTEAFF. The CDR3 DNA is TGTGCCAGCAGCTCGACAGGGGGCTCAACCACTGAAGCTTTCTTT.